This TCR beta chain was documented in a study of blood T cell repertoires in COVID-19. On the study more broadly: The United States, Italy and Spain provided the acute and convalescent COVID-19 samples. T cells, B-cell-depleted T cells, or PBMCs supplied cDNA or gDNA.

This clone showed up just once. Original methodology: Cell counts per sample came from amplifying reference gene primers. Sequencing was performed with immunoSEQ multiplex PCR; in TCRdb, only in-frame clones are kept and a portion is missing. For V, J and clone size, that table is used; D and trimming come from the DNA. In the table there are 150,000 to 200,000 clones, approximately 90% of which are singletons. The source of this sequence is a man in his 60s with acute or convalescent COVID-19. Sequencing input: peripheral blood.

The CDR3 sequence is CASSRGEGVYGYTF. CDR3 in DNA: TGTGCCAGCAGTAGGGGGGAGGGCGTCTATGGCTACACCTTC. V usage is TRBV6-5 and J usage is TRBJ1-2; D is possibly TRBD1 (6 bases). Germline V lookup: CDR1 MNHEY, CDR2 SVGAGI. V gave up 5 bases and J gave up 4 bases, with 14 bases separating them. CDR3 size: 14 residues.